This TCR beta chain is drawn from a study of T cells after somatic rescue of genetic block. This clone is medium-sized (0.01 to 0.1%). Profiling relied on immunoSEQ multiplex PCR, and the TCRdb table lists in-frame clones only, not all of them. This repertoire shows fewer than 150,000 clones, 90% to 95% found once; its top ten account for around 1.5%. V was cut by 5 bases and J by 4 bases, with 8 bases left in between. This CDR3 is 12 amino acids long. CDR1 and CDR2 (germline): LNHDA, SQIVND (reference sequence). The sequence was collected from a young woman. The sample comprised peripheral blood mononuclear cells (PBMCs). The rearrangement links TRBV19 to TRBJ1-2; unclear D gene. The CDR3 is CASSPGSYGYTF. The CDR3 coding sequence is TGTGCCAGTAGTCCCGGGAGCTATGGCTACACCTTC.